These T cell receptor beta chains were read from a single sample in a study of blood T cell repertoires in COVID-19. Measured with immunoSEQ multiplex PCR; TCRdb has only the in-frame clones, and not every one. The table records about 310,000 clones, just under 90% of them present only once. Sequencing was performed on PBMCs or T cells enriched from blood (not recorded which). The receptors here all came from a woman in her 30s who had recovered from COVID-19. The CDR3 runs from the conserved cysteine through the conserved F or W. A D gene is named only where the DNA matches it firmly. Clone size is shown for a subset of rows, as once, few, many or a class of expanded clone.

v_call	d_call	clone_size	j_call	cdr3_aa	cdr3_nt
TRBV5-1	.	.	TRBJ2-6	CASSPVGEAPGANVLTF	TGCGCCAGCAGCCCGGTCGGGGAAGCTCCTGGGGCCAACGTCCTGACTTTC
TRBV10-3	.	.	TRBJ1-1	CAISAPGAGVFFF	TGTGCCATCAGTGCGCCTGGGGCAGGGGTTTTTTTCTTT
TRBV20-1	.	.	TRBJ1-2	CRIPDSGYTF	TGCAGGATTCCGGACAGTGGCTACACCTTC
TRBV19	.	.	TRBJ1-3	CASSNKEGNTIYF	TGTGCCAGTAGTAACAAAGAAGGAAACACCATATATTTT
TRBV5-1	.	.	TRBJ1-3	CASSLSGTQGNTIYF	TGCGCCAGCAGCCTCAGTGGGACACAAGGAAACACCATATATTTT
TRBV7-3	TRBD1	few	TRBJ2-7	CASSPGQVQREQYF	TGTGCCAGCAGCCCGGGACAGGTCCAGAGGGAGCAGTACTTC
TRBV28	TRBD2	.	TRBJ2-7	CASISGGGDTYEQYF	TGTGCCAGCATCAGCGGGGGGGGCGACACCTACGAGCAGTACTTC
TRBV5-1	.	.	TRBJ1-1	CASSLGQGNRRAFF	TGCGCCAGCAGCTTGGGTCAGGGAAATCGTCGAGCTTTCTTT
TRBV6-1	TRBD1	once	TRBJ2-1	CASSARTGGESYNEQFF	TGTGCCAGCAGTGCCAGGACAGGGGGCGAATCCTACAATGAGCAGTTCTTC
TRBV10-3	TRBD1	.	TRBJ2-7	CAIRPGQGAYEQYF	TGTGCCATCAGACCGGGACAGGGGGCCTACGAGCAGTACTTC
TRBV28	.	.	TRBJ1-5	CASILAVGNQPQHF	TGTGCCAGCATCCTAGCGGTGGGAAATCAGCCCCAGCATTTT
TRBV5-5	.	.	TRBJ2-2	CASSLSQTNTGELFF	TGTGCCAGCAGCTTGTCTCAGACGAACACCGGGGAGCTGTTTTTT
TRBV18	TRBD2	.	TRBJ2-7	CASSPFSVASGTYEQYF	TGTGCCAGCTCACCATTTAGTGTGGCTAGCGGGACGTACGAGCAGTACTTC
TRBV28	.	few	TRBJ1-2	CASSSGLGYTF	TGTGCCAGCAGTTCCGGACTTGGCTACACCTTC
TRBV29-1	TRBD2	.	TRBJ2-2	CSAASGTTGELFF	TGCAGCGCGGCTAGCGGAACCACCGGGGAGCTGTTTTTT
TRBV18	.	.	TRBJ2-1	CASSPLKGTPLIKSSYNEQFF	TGTGCCAGCTCACCACTTAAGGGGACTCCGCTCATAAAGAGCTCCTACAATGAGCAGTTCTTC
TRBV18	.	few	TRBJ2-2	CASSPDTGELFF	TGTGCCAGCTCACCCGACACCGGGGAGCTGTTTTTT
TRBV4-1	.	.	TRBJ1-5	CASSQVDMGFTSNQPQHF	TGCGCCAGCAGCCAAGTGGACATGGGGTTTACCAGCAATCAGCCCCAGCATTTT
TRBV7-9	TRBD1	.	TRBJ2-7	CASSPAPGQSFNSYEQYF	TGTGCCAGCAGTCCCGCCCCGGGACAGAGCTTCAACTCCTACGAGCAGTACTTC
TRBV2	TRBD2	.	TRBJ2-1	CASSIAGVGNEQFF	TGTGCCAGCAGTATTGCGGGAGTAGGCAATGAGCAGTTCTTC
TRBV7-8	.	.	TRBJ1-3	CASSFRGSSGNTIYF	TGTGCCAGCAGCTTTAGGGGATCATCTGGAAACACCATATATTTT
TRBV25-1	.	.	TRBJ1-3	CASSAQTWTAGNTIYF	TGTGCCAGCAGTGCTCAAACCTGGACAGCTGGAAACACCATATATTTT
TRBV6-2/TRBV6-3	.	.	TRBJ1-2	CASSYRRGQSGPF	TGTGCCAGCAGTTACCGAAGAGGACAGTCTGGCCCTTTC
TRBV2	TRBD2	.	TRBJ2-2	CASSKLAGGINTGELFF	TGTGCCAGCAGTAAACTAGCGGGAGGAATCAACACCGGGGAGCTGTTTTTT
TRBV28	.	.	TRBJ2-2	CASSLGTSNTGELFF	TGTGCCAGCTCTCTCGGGACATCGAACACCGGGGAGCTGTTTTTT
TRBV10-3	TRBD2	.	TRBJ2-7	CAISDQTTSASYEQYF	TGTGCCATCAGTGACCAAACGACTAGCGCCTCCTACGAGCAGTACTTC
TRBV18	TRBD2	.	TRBJ2-1	CASSPPSGSARGEQFF	TGTGCCAGCTCACCACCTAGCGGGAGCGCCAGGGGTGAGCAGTTCTTC
TRBV13	TRBD1	.	TRBJ2-7	CASSSDRGLREQYF	TGTGCCAGCAGCTCGGACAGGGGGTTAAGGGAGCAGTACTTC
TRBV19	TRBD2	.	TRBJ2-1	CASSPIAGSSYNEQFF	TGTGCCAGTAGCCCAATAGCGGGGAGCTCCTACAATGAGCAGTTCTTC
TRBV12-5	TRBD2	.	TRBJ2-1	CASGTGLAGSYNEQFF	TGTGCTAGTGGTACCGGACTAGCCGGATCCTACAATGAGCAGTTCTTC
TRBV13	.	.	TRBJ1-1	CASSLEAYRANTEAFF	TGTGCCAGCAGCTTAGAAGCCTACAGAGCGAACACTGAAGCTTTCTTT
TRBV27	.	.	TRBJ1-5	CASSPSQDRWRQPQHF	TGTGCCAGCAGTCCCTCCCAAGACAGGTGGAGGCAGCCCCAGCATTTT
TRBV5-5	TRBD1	.	TRBJ1-2	CASSLGQGLLRNYGYTF	TGTGCCAGCAGCTTGGGACAGGGTCTACTCCGAAACTATGGCTACACCTTC
TRBV28	.	.	TRBJ2-7	CASSSVPFYEQYF	TGTGCCAGCAGCTCGGTCCCGTTCTACGAGCAGTACTTC
TRBV10-2	.	.	TRBJ2-5	CASLRVNQETQYF	TGCGCCAGCCTCCGCGTTAACCAAGAGACCCAGTACTTC
TRBV28	.	.	TRBJ1-5	CASLWGPYSNQPQHF	TGTGCCAGCCTATGGGGCCCCTATAGCAATCAGCCCCAGCATTTT
TRBV4-1	TRBD1	.	TRBJ2-7	CASSARQGGSPPHEQYF	TGCGCCAGCAGCGCAAGACAGGGTGGGTCGCCTCCGCACGAGCAGTACTTC
TRBV19	TRBD1	.	TRBJ2-4	CASSPGTEVNIQYF	TGTGCCAGTAGTCCCGGGACAGAAGTAAACATTCAGTACTTC
TRBV6-5	TRBD2	once	TRBJ2-5	CASRTLAGGETQYF	TGTGCCAGCAGGACCCTAGCGGGAGGAGAGACCCAGTACTTC
TRBV12-3/TRBV12-4	.	.	TRBJ1-2	CASMVQDYGYTF	TGTGCCAGCATGGTGCAGGACTATGGCTACACCTTC
TRBV6-4	TRBD2	.	TRBJ2-1	CASRPTSGSYNEQFF	TGTGCCAGCAGACCGACTAGCGGGTCATACAATGAGCAGTTCTTC
TRBV19	TRBD2	.	TRBJ2-1	CASSMTSGSGEQFF	TGTGCCAGTAGTATGACTAGCGGGAGTGGTGAGCAGTTCTTC
TRBV6-1	TRBD2	.	TRBJ2-3	CASSEFGEGSTDTQYF	TGTGCCAGCAGTGAATTCGGGGAGGGAAGCACAGATACGCAGTATTTT
TRBV27	.	.	TRBJ1-2	CASSYRERDYGYTF	TGTGCCAGCAGTTACAGGGAACGTGACTATGGCTACACCTTC
TRBV5-4	TRBD1	.	TRBJ1-2	CASGQGGDYGYTF	TGTGCCAGCGGACAGGGGGGAGACTATGGCTACACCTTC
TRBV18	TRBD2	.	TRBJ2-7	CASSSPAGGPSYEQYF	TGTGCCAGCTCATCCCCAGCGGGAGGACCCTCCTACGAGCAGTACTTC
TRBV11-2	.	.	TRBJ2-2	CASRLGGPGELFF	TGTGCCAGCAGACTTGGGGGCCCCGGGGAGCTGTTTTTT
TRBV11-3	.	.	TRBJ1-2	CASSPTRDSINYGYTF	TGTGCCAGCAGCCCTACTCGAGACAGTATTAACTATGGCTACACCTTC
TRBV19	.	.	TRBJ2-1	CASSIVGGGPNEQFF	TGTGCCAGTAGTATAGTCGGGGGAGGCCCCAATGAGCAGTTCTTC
TRBV2	.	.	TRBJ2-6	CASRGVRSGANVLTF	TGTGCCAGCAGGGGCGTCCGCTCTGGGGCCAACGTCCTGACTTTC
TRBV6-5	.	.	TRBJ1-1	CATLGETEAFF	TGTGCCACCCTAGGTGAAACTGAAGCTTTCTTT
TRBV19	.	.	TRBJ2-1	CASGISSYNEQFF	TGTGCATCCGGGATCAGCTCCTACAATGAGCAGTTCTTC
TRBV27	TRBD1	.	TRBJ2-3	CASSLLRQGSDTQYF	TGTGCCAGCAGTTTATTGAGACAGGGTTCAGATACGCAGTATTTT
TRBV12-3/TRBV12-4	TRBD1	few	TRBJ1-2	CASSPDRGYGYTF	TGTGCCAGCAGTCCGGACAGGGGCTATGGCTACACCTTC
TRBV18	.	.	TRBJ2-6	CASSLNPIASGANVLTF	TGTGCCAGCTCGCTCAATCCTATAGCGTCTGGGGCCAACGTCCTGACTTTC